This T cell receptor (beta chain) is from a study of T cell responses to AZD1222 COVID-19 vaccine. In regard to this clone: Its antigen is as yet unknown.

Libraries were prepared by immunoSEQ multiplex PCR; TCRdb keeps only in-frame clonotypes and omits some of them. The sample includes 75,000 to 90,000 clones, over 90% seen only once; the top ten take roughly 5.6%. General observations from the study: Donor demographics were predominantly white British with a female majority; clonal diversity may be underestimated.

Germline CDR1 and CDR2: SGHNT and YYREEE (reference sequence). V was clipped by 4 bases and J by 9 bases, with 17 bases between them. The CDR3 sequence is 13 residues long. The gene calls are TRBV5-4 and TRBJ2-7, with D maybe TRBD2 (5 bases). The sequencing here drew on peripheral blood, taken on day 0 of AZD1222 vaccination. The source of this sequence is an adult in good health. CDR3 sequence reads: CASSARGYLAQYF. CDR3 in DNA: TGTGCCAGCAGCGCCCGGGGTTATCTGGCGCAGTACTTC.